Sequencing of this TCR beta chain was carried out in a study of blood T cell repertoires in COVID-19 (dated by TCRdb to the early 2020s). Describing the broader study: Samples from collaborators originated in the United States, Italy and Spain and spanned both the acute and convalescent phases of COVID-19. The material from the prospective study consisted of cDNA or gDNA derived from T cells, B-cell-depleted T cells, or PBMCs. Deeply sampled blood TCRbeta repertoires from subjects exposed to, actively infected with, or recovered from COVID-19 were included in the dataset. The repertoires were released in a freely available public database meant as a resource for research on the immune response to SARS-CoV-2. Samples came from the ongoing ImmuneRACE study (first 160 participants) plus 1,254 subjects from 6 global collaborators. The sample metadata nearly always contained a de-identified subject ID, COVID-19 status, age in years and sex. Where HLA class I and class II types were available, the types were taken from metadata supplied by the sample provider, not from assay-based typing.

TCRbeta CDR3 regions were amplified from genomic DNA by means of the immunoSEQ Assay, a bias-controlled multiplex PCR. As for the authors' bioinformatics: The number of nucleated cells in each sample was estimated from the amplification of reference gene primers within the assay. To quantify the absolute abundance of each unique TCRbeta CDR3 rearrangement, sequence reads were collapsed and filtered. For each sample, productive Simpson clonality was calculated by taking the square root of Simpson's diversity index across productive rearrangements. TCRdb mirrors the immuneACCESS table, restricted to in-frame sequences. Some clones are absent from its copies; in checked studies, under half trace to an unresolved V gene, and the reason for the others is unknown. Clone size and the V and J calls come from that table; the DNA yielded D and trimming. The sample table contains around 50,000 clones; only one count was recorded for over 65% of them. Around 10% of the sample comes from the top ten.

In this sample, this clone turned up once. The antigen it binds to is not known. There are no base qualities to consult, and no much larger clone falls within one base. Spanning cysteine to phenylalanine, the CDR3 consists of 15 amino acids. Of the read, only the CDR3 DNA is kept; its 45 bases are in frame from base 1. Germline trimming: 2 bases from V, 8 bases from J; junction bases outside gene matches: 10. CDR1 and CDR2 are drawn from the germline V gene (reference sequence): SGHKS, YYEKEE. Study-level results and caveats: The amount of clinical and demographic metadata varied by source and participant and was provided uncurated.

At one collaborating source in Seattle, patients were enrolled during active infection and were followed longitudinally through the course of disease. Collaborating institutions collected whole blood in K2EDTA tubes following their own protocols. For TCRbeta analysis, collaborator samples were shipped as frozen whole blood, as isolated PBMCs, or as DNA extracted from either sample type. The material sequenced was peripheral blood. The rearranged segments are TRBV5-5 and TRBJ2-1; 7 bases in between match TRBD1. This TCR was sampled from an elderly man with COVID-19, enrolled during active disease. The CDR3 reads as follows: CASSFRTGSWDEQFF. The DNA sequence is TGTGCCAGCAGCTTCAGGACAGGATCCTGGGATGAGCAGTTCTTC.